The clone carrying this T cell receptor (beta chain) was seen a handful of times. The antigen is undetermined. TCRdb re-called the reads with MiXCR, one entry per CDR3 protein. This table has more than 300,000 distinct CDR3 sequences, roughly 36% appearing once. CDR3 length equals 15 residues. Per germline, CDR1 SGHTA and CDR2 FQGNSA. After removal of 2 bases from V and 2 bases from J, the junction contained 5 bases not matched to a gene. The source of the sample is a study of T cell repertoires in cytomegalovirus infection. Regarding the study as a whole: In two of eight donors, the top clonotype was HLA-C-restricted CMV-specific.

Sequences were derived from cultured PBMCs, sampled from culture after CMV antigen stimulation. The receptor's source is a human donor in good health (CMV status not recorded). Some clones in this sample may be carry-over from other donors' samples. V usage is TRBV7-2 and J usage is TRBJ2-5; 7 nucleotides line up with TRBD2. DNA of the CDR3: TGTGCCAGCAGCTTACACAGCGGGGCACAAGAGACCCAGTACTTC. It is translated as CASSLHSGAQETQYF.